These T cell receptor beta chains were read from a single sample in a study of T cells in Graves' hyperthyroidism and ophthalmopathy. TCRdb ran MiXCR on the multiplex PCR reads and lists one entry per CDR3 protein. The sample contains about 590,000 distinct CDR3 sequences, around 14% of which appear only once. The sample taken for sequencing was blood. The receptors were gathered from a woman younger than 45 with Graves' hyperthyroidism. Both conserved end residues are part of each CDR3. Fields, in order: clone size, J gene, V gene, CDR3 length, D gene, CDR3 protein. D genes are given only for firm matches. Some rows mark clone size as missing; the rest say once, few, many or name a class of expanded clone.

NA,TRBJ2-3,TRBV6-1,16,NA,CASRDRYAVPTDTQYF
NA,TRBJ2-2,TRBV27,15,NA,CASSFLQTAPGELFF
few,TRBJ2-1,TRBV19,13,NA,CASSSRAYNEQFF
few,TRBJ2-2,TRBV6-2/TRBV6-3,19,TRBD2,CASSDPGLAGGLSTGELFF
many,TRBJ2-3,TRBV6-1,15,NA,CASRTAGASEDTQYF
NA,TRBJ2-2,TRBV7-6,14,TRBD1,CASSLTQGAGELFF
many,TRBJ1-2,TRBV6-5,15,TRBD1,CASSYSLQGGYGYTF
many,TRBJ2-7,TRBV13,14,TRBD1,CASSRTGESYEQYF
NA,TRBJ1-5,TRBV20-1,13,NA,CSASPDFGQPQHF
many,TRBJ1-2,TRBV3-1,14,NA,CASSRGGPSESHTF
many,TRBJ1-2,TRBV2,15,TRBD1,CASSERRTGSYGYTF
few,TRBJ2-3,TRBV5-1,15,TRBD1,CASSLGTGVWDTQYF
NA,TRBJ2-7,TRBV10-3,11,NA,CATQTAYEQYF
many,TRBJ2-2,TRBV12-3/TRBV12-4,16,TRBD2,CASSPASGAVTGELFF
many,TRBJ2-3,TRBV6-1,15,NA,CASRGWGGSTDTQYF
many,TRBJ1-1,TRBV5-1,13,TRBD1,CASSLVVTGVAFF
many,TRBJ1-2,TRBV2,12,TRBD1,CATGQGNYGYTF
few,TRBJ2-1,TRBV29-1,15,NA,CSVVARDGSYNEQFF
few,TRBJ1-1,TRBV5-1,14,NA,CASSPIPRGDEAFF
many,TRBJ1-1,TRBV28,13,NA,CASSSIMNTEAFF
NA,TRBJ1-3,TRBV10-3,15,TRBD1,CAISPDRDPGNTIYF
many,TRBJ2-1,TRBV29-1,13,NA,CSVEGDLDNEQFF
many,TRBJ2-3,TRBV20-1,16,NA,CSARRLAPTHPDTQYF
many,TRBJ1-5,TRBV12-3/TRBV12-4,12,NA,CASSPGYKPQHF
many,TRBJ2-1,TRBV7-2,13,NA,CASSSDLYNEQFF
NA,TRBJ2-1,TRBV24-1,18,TRBD2,CATSQGLAGGPSYNEQFF
few,TRBJ1-2,TRBV6-2/TRBV6-3,17,TRBD1,CASRPDRGPRRNYGYTF
many,TRBJ2-3,TRBV6-1,16,TRBD2,CASSRGTSGSRDTQYF
many,TRBJ2-7,TRBV5-6,13,NA,CASSLWGKYEQYF
many,TRBJ2-5,TRBV7-2,14,NA,CASSLRGFQETQYF
many,TRBJ2-1,TRBV12-3/TRBV12-4,18,TRBD2,CASSFVMTSGNSYNEQFF
NA,TRBJ2-3,TRBV6-1,12,NA,CASRATTDTQYF
NA,TRBJ2-3,TRBV28,19,TRBD1,CASSNRPGTGLSSIDTQYF
NA,TRBJ2-1,TRBV20-1,15,TRBD2,CSAGSSGRAVDEQFF
many,TRBJ2-5,TRBV7-2,14,TRBD1,CASSWGTGIETQYF
many,TRBJ1-1,TRBV12-3/TRBV12-4,12,NA,CASSLVAGSAFF
few,TRBJ1-6,TRBV20-1,14,NA,CSASLTEHNSPLHF
many,TRBJ2-1,TRBV6-5,15,NA,CASSYWRSSYNEQFF
many,TRBJ1-4,TRBV3-1,16,NA,CASSQGLVTTNEKLFF
many,TRBJ2-1,TRBV13,18,NA,CASSLGPVGESSYNEQFF
NA,TRBJ2-7,TRBV29-1,12,NA,CSGRTARYEQYF
NA,TRBJ2-2,TRBV9,16,TRBD1,CASSDRDRENTGELFF